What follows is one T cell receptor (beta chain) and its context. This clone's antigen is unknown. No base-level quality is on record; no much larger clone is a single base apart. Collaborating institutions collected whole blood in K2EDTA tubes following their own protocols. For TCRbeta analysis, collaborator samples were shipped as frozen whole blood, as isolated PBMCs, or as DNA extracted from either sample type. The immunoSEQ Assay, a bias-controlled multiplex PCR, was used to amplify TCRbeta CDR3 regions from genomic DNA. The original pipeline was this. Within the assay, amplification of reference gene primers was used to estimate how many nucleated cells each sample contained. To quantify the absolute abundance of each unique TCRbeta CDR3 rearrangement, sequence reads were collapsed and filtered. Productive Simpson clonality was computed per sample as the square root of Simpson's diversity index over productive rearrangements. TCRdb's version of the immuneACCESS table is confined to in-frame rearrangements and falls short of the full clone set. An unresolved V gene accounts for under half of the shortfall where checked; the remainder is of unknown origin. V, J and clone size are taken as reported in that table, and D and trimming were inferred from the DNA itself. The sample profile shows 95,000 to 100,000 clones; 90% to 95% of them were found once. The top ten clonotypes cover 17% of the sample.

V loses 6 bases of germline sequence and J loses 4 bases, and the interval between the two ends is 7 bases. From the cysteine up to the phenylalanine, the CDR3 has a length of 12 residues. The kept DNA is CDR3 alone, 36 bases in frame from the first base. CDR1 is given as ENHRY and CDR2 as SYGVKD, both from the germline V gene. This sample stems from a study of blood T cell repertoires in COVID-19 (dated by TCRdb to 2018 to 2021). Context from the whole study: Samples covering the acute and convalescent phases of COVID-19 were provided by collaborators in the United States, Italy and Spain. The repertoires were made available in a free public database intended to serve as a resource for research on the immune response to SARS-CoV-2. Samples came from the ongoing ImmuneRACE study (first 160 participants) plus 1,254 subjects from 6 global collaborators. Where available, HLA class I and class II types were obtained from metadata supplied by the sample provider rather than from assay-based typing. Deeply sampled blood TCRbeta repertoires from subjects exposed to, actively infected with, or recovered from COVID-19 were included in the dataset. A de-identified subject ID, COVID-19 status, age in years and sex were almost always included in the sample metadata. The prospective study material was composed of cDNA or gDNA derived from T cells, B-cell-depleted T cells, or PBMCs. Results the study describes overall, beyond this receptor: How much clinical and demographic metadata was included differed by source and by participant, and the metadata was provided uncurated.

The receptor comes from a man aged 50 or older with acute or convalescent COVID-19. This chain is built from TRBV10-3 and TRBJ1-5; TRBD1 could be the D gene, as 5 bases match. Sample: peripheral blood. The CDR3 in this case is CAISPGNQPQHF. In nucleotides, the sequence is TGTGCCATCAGCCCAGGGAATCAGCCCCAGCATTTT.